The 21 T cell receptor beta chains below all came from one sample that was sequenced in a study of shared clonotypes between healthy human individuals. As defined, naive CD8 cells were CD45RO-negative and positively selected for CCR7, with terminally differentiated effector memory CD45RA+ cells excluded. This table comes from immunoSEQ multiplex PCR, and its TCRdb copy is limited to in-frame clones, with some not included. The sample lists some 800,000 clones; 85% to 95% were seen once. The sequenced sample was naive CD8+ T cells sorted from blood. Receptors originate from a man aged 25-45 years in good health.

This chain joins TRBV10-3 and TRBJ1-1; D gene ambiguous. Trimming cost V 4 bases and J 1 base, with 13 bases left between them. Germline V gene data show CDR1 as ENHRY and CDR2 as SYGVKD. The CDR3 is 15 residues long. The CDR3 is CAISAHPTENTEAFF. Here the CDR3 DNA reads TGTGCCATCAGTGCCCACCCTACAGAGAACACTGAAGCTTTCTTT.

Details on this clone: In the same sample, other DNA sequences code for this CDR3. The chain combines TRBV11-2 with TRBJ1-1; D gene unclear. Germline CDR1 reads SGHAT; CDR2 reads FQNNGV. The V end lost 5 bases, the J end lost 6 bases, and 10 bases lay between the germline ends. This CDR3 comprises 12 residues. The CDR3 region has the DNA TGTGCCAGCAGCCTCGGGTTGTCTGAAGCTTTCTTT. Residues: CASSLGLSEAFF. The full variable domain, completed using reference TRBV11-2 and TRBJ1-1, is EAGVAQSPRYKIIEKRQSVAFWCNPISGHATLYWYQQILGQGPKLLIQFQNNGVVDDSQLPKDRFSAERLKGVDSTLKIQPAKLEDSAVYLCASSLGLSEAFFGQGTRLTVV.

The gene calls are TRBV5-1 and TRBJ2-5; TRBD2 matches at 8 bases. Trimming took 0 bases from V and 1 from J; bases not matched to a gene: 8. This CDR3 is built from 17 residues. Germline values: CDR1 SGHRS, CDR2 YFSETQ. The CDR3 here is CASSLEMVAGTQETQYF. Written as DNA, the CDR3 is TGCGCCAGCAGCTTGGAAATGGTAGCGGGAACCCAAGAGACCCAGTACTTC.

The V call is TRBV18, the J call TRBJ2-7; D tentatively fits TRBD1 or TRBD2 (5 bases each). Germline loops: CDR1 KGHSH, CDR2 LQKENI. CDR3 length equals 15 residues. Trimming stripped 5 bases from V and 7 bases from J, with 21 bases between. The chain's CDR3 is CASSGDGSPWGEQYF. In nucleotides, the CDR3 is TGTGCCAGCTCAGGCGATGGATCACCCTGGGGGGAGCAGTACTTC.

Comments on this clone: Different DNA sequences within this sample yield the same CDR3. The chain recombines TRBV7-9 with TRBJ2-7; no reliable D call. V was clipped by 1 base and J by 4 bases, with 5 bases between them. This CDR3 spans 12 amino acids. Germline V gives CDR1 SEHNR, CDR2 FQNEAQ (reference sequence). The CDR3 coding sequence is TGTGCCAGCAGCTTAGTTCCTTACGAGCAGTACTTC. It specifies CASSLVPYEQYF. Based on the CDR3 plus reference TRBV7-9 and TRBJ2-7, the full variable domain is DTGVSQNPRHKITKRGQNVTFRCDPISEHNRLYWYRQTLGQGPEFLTYFQNEAQLEKSRLLSDRFSAERPKGSFSTLEIQRTEQGDSAMYLCASSLVPYEQYFGPGTRLTVT.

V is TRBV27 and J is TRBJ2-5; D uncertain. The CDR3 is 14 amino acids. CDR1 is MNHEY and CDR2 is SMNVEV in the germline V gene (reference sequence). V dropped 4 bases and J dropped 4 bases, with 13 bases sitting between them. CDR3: CASSSSTGGETQYF. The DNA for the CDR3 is TGTGCCAGCAGTTCCAGCACTGGTGGAGAGACCCAGTACTTC.

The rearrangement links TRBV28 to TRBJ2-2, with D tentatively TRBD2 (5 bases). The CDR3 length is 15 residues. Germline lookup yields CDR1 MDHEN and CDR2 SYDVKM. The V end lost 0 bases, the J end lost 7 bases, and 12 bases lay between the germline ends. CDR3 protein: CASSLWRELSGELFF. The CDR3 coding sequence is TGTGCCAGCAGTTTATGGAGGGAGCTGAGCGGGGAGCTGTTTTTT.

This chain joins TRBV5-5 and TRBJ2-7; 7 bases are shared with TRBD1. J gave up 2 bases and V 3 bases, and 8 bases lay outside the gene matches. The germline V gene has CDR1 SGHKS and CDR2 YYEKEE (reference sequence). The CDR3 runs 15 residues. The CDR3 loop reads CASSYADRPPYEQYF. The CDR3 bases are TGTGCCAGCAGCTATGCGGACAGGCCCCCCTACGAGCAGTACTTC. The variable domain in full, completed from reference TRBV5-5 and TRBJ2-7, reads DAGVTQSPTHLIKTRGQQVTLRCSPISGHKSVSWYQQVLGQGPQFIFQYYEKEERGRGNFPDRFSARQFPNYSSELNVNALLLGDSALYLCASSYADRPPYEQYFGPGTRLTVT.

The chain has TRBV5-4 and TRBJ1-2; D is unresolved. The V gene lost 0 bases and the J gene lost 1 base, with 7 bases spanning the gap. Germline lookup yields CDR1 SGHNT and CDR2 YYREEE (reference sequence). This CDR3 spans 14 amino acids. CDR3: CASSLAGDNYGYTF. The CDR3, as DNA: TGTGCCAGCAGCTTGGCCGGGGATAACTATGGCTACACCTTC.

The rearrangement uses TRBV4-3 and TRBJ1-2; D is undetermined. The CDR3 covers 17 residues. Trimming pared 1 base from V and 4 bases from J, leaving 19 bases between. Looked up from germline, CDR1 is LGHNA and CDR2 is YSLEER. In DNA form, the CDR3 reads TGCGCCAGCAGCCAAGTTGGGGTCGGGGAGGTGAGCTATGGCTACACCTTC. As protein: CASSQVGVGEVSYGYTF.

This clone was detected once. The DNA of the CDR3 is TGTGCTAGTGGTTTGGCCTACAATGAGCAGTTCTTC. Amino acids: CASGLAYNEQFF. The chain couples TRBV12-5 to TRBJ2-1; D call uncertain. From germline, CDR1 is LGHNT and CDR2 FRNRAP. The CDR3 consists of 12 residues. V dropped 1 base and J dropped 2 bases, with 0 bases sitting between them.

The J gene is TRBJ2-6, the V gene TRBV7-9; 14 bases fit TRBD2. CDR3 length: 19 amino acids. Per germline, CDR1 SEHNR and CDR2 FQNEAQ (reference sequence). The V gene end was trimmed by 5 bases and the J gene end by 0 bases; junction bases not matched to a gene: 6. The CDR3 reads CASSPGTSGSLSGANVLTF. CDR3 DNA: TGTGCCAGCAGCCCAGGGACTAGCGGGAGTCTCTCTGGGGCCAACGTCCTGACTTTC.

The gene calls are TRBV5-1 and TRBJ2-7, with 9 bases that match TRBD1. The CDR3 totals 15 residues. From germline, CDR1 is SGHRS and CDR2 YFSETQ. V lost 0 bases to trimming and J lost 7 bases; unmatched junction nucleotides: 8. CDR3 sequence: CASSLATGGVWEQYF. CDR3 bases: TGCGCCAGCAGCTTGGCAACAGGGGGCGTTTGGGAGCAGTACTTC.

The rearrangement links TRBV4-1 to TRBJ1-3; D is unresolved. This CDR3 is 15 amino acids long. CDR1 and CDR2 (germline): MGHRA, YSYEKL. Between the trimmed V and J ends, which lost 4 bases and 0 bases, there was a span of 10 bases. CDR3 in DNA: TGCGCCAGCAGCCTCGGGCCTAGCTCTGGAAACACCATATATTTT. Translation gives CASSLGPSSGNTIYF.

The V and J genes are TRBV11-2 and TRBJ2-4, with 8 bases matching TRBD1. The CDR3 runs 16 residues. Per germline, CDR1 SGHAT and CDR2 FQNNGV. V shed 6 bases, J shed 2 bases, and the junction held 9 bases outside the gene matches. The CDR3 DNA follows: TGTGCCAGCAGTTCAGGGGGCGGGATCCCCAAAAACATTCAGTACTTC. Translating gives CASSSGGGIPKNIQYF.

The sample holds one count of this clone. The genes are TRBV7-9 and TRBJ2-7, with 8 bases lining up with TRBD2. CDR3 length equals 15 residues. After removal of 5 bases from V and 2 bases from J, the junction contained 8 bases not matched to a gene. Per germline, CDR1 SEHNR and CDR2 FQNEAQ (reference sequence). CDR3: CASSPASGHTYEQYF. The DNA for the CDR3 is TGTGCCAGCAGCCCTGCTAGCGGGCATACCTACGAGCAGTACTTC.

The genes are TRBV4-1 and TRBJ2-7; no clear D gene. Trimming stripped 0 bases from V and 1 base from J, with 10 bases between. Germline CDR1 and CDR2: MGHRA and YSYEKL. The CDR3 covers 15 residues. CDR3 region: CASSQEGQLSYEQYF. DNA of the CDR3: TGCGCCAGCAGCCAAGAGGGCCAGCTTTCCTACGAGCAGTACTTC.

The CDR3 DNA follows: TGTGCCAGCTCAGACGGGACAACCGCCTACAATGAGCAGTTCTTC. Encoded protein: CASSDGTTAYNEQFF. The chain carries TRBV7-9 and TRBJ2-1, with D perhaps TRBD1 (6 bases). This CDR3 has 15 residues. Trimming pared 8 bases from V and 2 bases from J, leaving 16 bases between. The germline CDR1 and CDR2 sequences are SEHNR and FQNEAQ (reference sequence).

The chain's CDR3 is CASSTSTGVWDTQYF. In DNA, the CDR3 is TGCGCCAGCAGCACGTCGACAGGGGTATGGGATACGCAGTATTTT. This sequence joins TRBV5-1 and TRBJ2-3; 8 nucleotides match TRBD1. This CDR3 has 15 amino acids. CDR1 is SGHRS and CDR2 is YFSETQ in the germline V gene. The trim removed 4 bases at V and 6 bases at J, leaving 10 bases unmatched.

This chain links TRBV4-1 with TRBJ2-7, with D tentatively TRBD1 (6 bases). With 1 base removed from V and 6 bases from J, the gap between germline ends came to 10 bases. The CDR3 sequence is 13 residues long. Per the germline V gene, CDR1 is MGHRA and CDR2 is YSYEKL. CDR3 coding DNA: TGCGCCAGCAGCCAAGCCACAGGGCGCGAGCAGTACTTC. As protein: CASSQATGREQYF.

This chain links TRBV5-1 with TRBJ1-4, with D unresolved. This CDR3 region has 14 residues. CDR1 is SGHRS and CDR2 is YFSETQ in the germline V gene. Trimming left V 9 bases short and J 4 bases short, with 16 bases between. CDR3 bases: TGCGCCACCGCTCCCGACGGTCGTAATGAAAAACTGTTTTTT. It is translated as CATAPDGRNEKLFF.